The clone carrying this TCR beta chain was counted only a few times. No antigen is known for it. The data originate from a study of T cells in Graves' hyperthyroidism and ophthalmopathy. CDR1 is SGHRS, CDR2 YFSETQ, per germline. This CDR3 is built from 14 residues. Trimming shortened V by 4 bases and J by 5 bases, and 16 bases separated the two germline ends. Newly diagnosed hyperthyroidism, duration under 2 months, in patients aged 18 to 65. From approximately 9.5 ml of fresh peripheral blood, PBMCs were isolated. Regions amplified from RNA transcripts were the TCR beta CDR3 regions. TCR CDR3 regions were first amplified by RT-PCR with HTBI primers. From the multiplex PCR reads, TCRdb called clonotypes with MiXCR, one entry per CDR3 protein. Of some 400,000 distinct CDR3 sequences listed, approximately 19% are singletons. General observations from the study: Ophthalmopathy got predicted by the model a median roughly six months before its onset. Ophthalmopathy could be told apart from stable hyperthyroidism with a 13 V-J model.

The receptor comes from a woman in her late teens or twenties with Graves' hyperthyroidism. Material for sequencing was blood. The V gene is TRBV5-1, the J gene TRBJ2-7; possible D gene TRBD2, 5 bases. This chain's CDR3 is CASSLEGQRDEQYF. The CDR3 bases are TGCGCCAGCAGCCTGGAAGGGCAGAGGGACGAGCAGTACTTC.